One sample yielded the 8 T cell receptor beta chains listed below, sequenced in a study of blood T cells in healthy people across ages. For the second PCR, which ran for about 7 to 11 cycles, a sample-barcoded 5' primer and a J-beta primer mix were used. TCRdb re-analysed the 5' RACE reads in MiXCR, keeping a single row per CDR3 protein. The table lists hundreds of thousands of distinct CDR3 sequences, under 70% of them singletons. Material for sequencing was blood. These receptor sequences come from a man aged 60-69 years in good health.

This rearrangement joins TRBV11-2 to TRBJ1-6, with D uncertain. With 4 bases removed from V and 9 bases from J, the gap between germline ends came to 10 bases. CDR1 and CDR2 from the germline V gene are SGHAT and FQNNGV. The CDR3 length is 13 residues. The CDR3: CASSSVWGSPLHF. CDR3 DNA sequence: TGTGCCAGCAGCTCCGTATGGGGTTCACCCCTCCACTTT.

This clonotype turned up a few times. This may come from a read error, since a much larger clone is one base off. The genes are TRBV5-1 and TRBJ1-2, with D possibly matching TRBD1 (6 bases). Germline CDR1 SGHRS, CDR2 YFSETQ. CDR3 length equals 14 residues. Trimming stripped 3 bases from V and 4 bases from J, with 13 bases between. CDR3 sequence: CASSSATGSYGYTF. The CDR3 nucleotides are TGCGCCAGCAGCTCCGCCACAGGGAGCTATGGCTACACCTTC.

V is TRBV2 and J is TRBJ2-1; TRBD1 matches at 8 bases. The trim removed 6 bases at V and 5 bases at J, leaving 9 bases unmatched. Germline loops: CDR1 SNHLY, CDR2 FYNNEI. CDR3 length: 15 amino acids. For the CDR3, the DNA is TGTGCCAGCAGCGCTGGGCAGGGGGCGAACAATGAGCAGTTCTTC. This sequence encodes CASSAGQGANNEQFF.

This clonotype was seen a single time. The genes are TRBV5-1 and TRBJ1-4; 12 bases are a match to TRBD1. Germline CDR1 SGHRS, CDR2 YFSETQ. V trimming: 3 bases; J trimming: 4 bases; junction bases outside the gene matches: 7. This CDR3 spans 17 amino acids. Here the CDR3 DNA reads TGCGCCAGCAGCTCGGGGACAGGGGGCACCGGTAATGAAAAACTGTTTTTT. Translation gives CASSSGTGGTGNEKLFF.

The sample holds a few counts of this clonotype. This rearrangement joins TRBV9 to TRBJ1-2; D may be TRBD1 (5 bases). Germline values: CDR1 SGDLS, CDR2 YYNGEE. This CDR3 has 14 amino acids. Trimming pared 3 bases from V and 4 bases from J, leaving 13 bases between. CDR3: CASSASRASYGYTF. For the CDR3, the DNA is TGTGCCAGCAGCGCGTCCAGGGCGAGCTATGGCTACACCTTC.

This sequence joins TRBV7-2 and TRBJ1-1, with 9 bases lining up with TRBD1. The CDR3 totals 16 residues. The trim removed 1 base at V and 3 bases at J, leaving 6 bases unmatched. In germline, CDR1 is SGHTA, CDR2 FQGNSA. CDR3 sequence reads: CASSLGHRGLDTEAFF. CDR3 DNA: TGTGCCAGCAGCTTAGGGCACAGGGGGCTGGACACTGAAGCTTTCTTT.

The chain carries TRBV12-3 or TRBV12-4 and TRBJ2-2; D not resolved. This CDR3 is built from 15 residues. Trimming took 6 bases from V and 0 from J, leaving 11 bases between them. CDR3 DNA sequence: TGTGCCAGCAGCTTGTTGGGCCCGAACACCGGGGAGCTGTTTTTT. This gives the protein CASSLLGPNTGELFF.

V is TRBV12-3 or TRBV12-4 and J is TRBJ1-2, with D unclear. The CDR3 runs 12 residues. Trimming removed 6 bases at V and 1 base at J, with 6 bases between. CDR3 in DNA: TGTGCCAGCAGACCGAATAACTATGGCTACACCTTC. Encoded protein: CASRPNNYGYTF.